Shown below are 28 T cell receptor beta chains from a single sample sequenced in a study of identical twins. TCRdb itself ran the 5' RACE reads through MiXCR, one entry per CDR3 protein. This sample carries 750,000 to 950,000 distinct CDR3 sequences, roughly 12% of them seen once, and the ten largest clones take around 1.5%. These records were also assigned to another study, of yellow fever vaccine responses in identical twins.

The sample consisted of PBMCs. The receptors here all came from a woman under 30 in good health.

The chain couples TRBV6-1 to TRBJ2-7; 8 nucleotides agree with TRBD1. V shed 6 bases, J shed 2 bases, and the junction held 6 bases outside the gene matches. CDR1 is MNHNS, CDR2 SASEGT, per germline. CDR3 length: 14 residues. CDR3 bases: TGTGCCAGCAGCCAAATACAGGGGGCCTACGAGCAGTACTTC. Protein: CASSQIQGAYEQYF.

This clonotype was counted a few times. The chain couples TRBV20-1 to TRBJ2-5; the match to TRBD2 covers 8 bases. Germline V CDR1 and CDR2: DFQATT, SNEGSKA (reference sequence). Trimming at V came to 3 bases and at J to 5 bases, leaving 11 bases not matched to a gene. CDR3 size: 15 residues. The CDR3 loop reads CSARIWTSSVETQYF. The CDR3, as DNA: TGCAGTGCTAGGATTTGGACTAGCAGTGTGGAGACCCAGTACTTC.

The chain recombines TRBV18 with TRBJ2-7; weak D call: TRBD1 (6 bases). The V gene's germline CDR1 is KGHSH and CDR2 LQKENI. The CDR3 is 15 residues long. The V and J ends lost 5 bases and 2 bases respectively, with 16 bases between them. CDR3 in amino acids: CASSGVPGHPYEQYV. Here the CDR3 DNA reads TGTGCCAGCTCAGGGGTTCCGGGACACCCCTACGAGCAGTACGTC.

This clonotype has just a few counts. The V call is TRBV5-1, the J call TRBJ2-3; D is ambiguous. This CDR3 region has 15 residues. Between the trimmed V and J ends, which lost 0 bases and 6 bases, there was a span of 14 bases. Germline V gene data show CDR1 as SGHRS and CDR2 as YFSETQ. CDR3 bases: TGCGCCAGCAGCTTGGGCCTACAAAGGGCCGATACGCAGTATTTT. The encoded protein is CASSLGLQRADTQYF.

This clonotype was found a few times. The V call is TRBV20-1, the J call TRBJ1-2; D is ambiguous. Trimming took off 6 bases at V and 1 base at J, with 9 bases between the two ends. This CDR3 has 12 amino acids. CDR1 and CDR2 from the germline V gene are DFQATT and SNEGSKA (reference sequence). The CDR3 sequence is CSAPTVNYGYTF. The DNA of the CDR3 is TGCAGTGCCCCGACTGTTAACTATGGCTACACCTTC.

The gene calls are TRBV9 and TRBJ2-7, with D tentatively TRBD1 (6 bases). V lost 0 bases, J lost 6 bases, and 13 bases lay in between. CDR1 and CDR2 (germline): SGDLS, YYNGEE. The CDR3 is made up of 14 amino acids. The CDR3 DNA sequence: TGTGCCAGCAGCGTAGTGGCAGGGGCAGGCGAGCAGTACTTC. Encoded protein: CASSVVAGAGEQYF.

The rearrangement links TRBV13 to TRBJ2-2; 10 nucleotides agree with TRBD2. The V gene's germline CDR1 is PRHDT and CDR2 FYEKMQ (reference sequence). The CDR3 is 19 amino acids. With V trimmed by 5 bases and J by 2 bases, 14 bases remained unmatched. The CDR3 loop reads CASSRAIRAGGPNTGELFF. CDR3 sequence (DNA): TGTGCCAGCAGCCGGGCCATTCGAGCGGGAGGGCCTAACACCGGGGAGCTGTTTTTT.

The chain combines TRBV4-1 with TRBJ1-1; tentatively, D is TRBD1 (6 bases). Trimming stripped 4 bases from V and 3 bases from J, with 15 bases between. Germline CDR1 MGHRA, CDR2 YSYEKL. This CDR3 region has 15 residues. CDR3 protein: CASSRKQGLDTEAFF. Written as DNA, the CDR3 is TGCGCCAGCAGCCGAAAACAGGGTCTCGACACTGAAGCTTTCTTT.

The chain combines TRBV12-3 or TRBV12-4 with TRBJ1-2; D gene uncertain. CDR3 size: 15 residues. Trimming left V 3 bases short and J 4 bases short, with 15 bases between. This CDR3 is CASSLAAPEGYGYTF. For the CDR3, the DNA is TGTGCCAGCAGTTTGGCTGCGCCAGAAGGCTATGGCTACACCTTC.

This clonotype has a count of ten or more. The rearrangement joins TRBV12-3 or TRBV12-4 to TRBJ2-5; D may correspond to TRBD1 or TRBD2 (5 bases each). V was clipped by 6 bases and J by 2 bases, with 16 bases between them. This CDR3 has 15 amino acids. CDR3 amino acids: CASSLRLGEQETQYF. The CDR3 DNA reads TGTGCCAGCAGCCTGCGTTTGGGGGAACAAGAGACCCAGTACTTC.

This CDR3 reads CASSQVGVRAGNTIYF. The CDR3 region has the DNA TGTGCCAGCAGCCAAGTCGGGGTCAGGGCTGGAAACACCATATATTTT. V and J are TRBV3-1 and TRBJ1-3, with a possible D match to TRBD1 (5 bases). Germline loops: CDR1 LGHDT, CDR2 YNNKEL (reference sequence). V lost 1 base, J lost 2 bases, and 12 bases lay in between. The CDR3 has 16 amino acids.

The V call is TRBV6-1, the J call TRBJ2-7; TRBD2 matches at 9 bases. Looked up from germline, CDR1 is MNHNS and CDR2 is SASEGT. V shed 8 bases and J 3 bases; nucleotides not matched to a gene: 5. This CDR3 region has 13 residues. The CDR3 protein is CASLLTSGYEQYF. CDR3 in DNA: TGTGCCAGCTTGTTGACTAGCGGCTACGAGCAGTACTTC.

This clonotype was counted only a few times. This chain uses TRBV5-1 with TRBJ1-4; 9 bases fit TRBD1. This CDR3 is built from 14 residues. CDR1 is SGHRS and CDR2 is YFSETQ in the germline V gene. J gave up 8 bases and V 5 bases, and 7 bases lay outside the gene matches. CDR3 sequence: CASRGQGRGEKLFF. CDR3 nucleotides: TGCGCCAGCAGGGGACAGGGTCGAGGGGAAAAACTGTTTTTT.

The chain couples TRBV28 to TRBJ1-5; D perhaps matches TRBD1 (5 bases). In germline, CDR1 is MDHEN, CDR2 SYDVKM. The CDR3 runs 15 residues. The V end was cut by 0 bases, the J end by 4 bases, with 10 bases between. The CDR3: CASSLWLGRNQPQHF. The CDR3 DNA sequence: TGTGCCAGCAGTTTATGGCTGGGACGAAATCAGCCCCAGCATTTT.

This clonotype was recorded at least ten times. CDR3: CASSQRDRTSYEQYF. CDR3 DNA sequence: TGCGCCAGCAGCCAACGGGACAGGACCTCCTACGAGCAGTACTTC. V and J are TRBV4-1 and TRBJ2-7, with TRBD1 identical over 8 bases. Trimming cost V 2 bases and J 0 bases; bases outside gene matches: 3. From germline, CDR1 is MGHRA and CDR2 YSYEKL. CDR3 length equals 15 residues.

With respect to this clonotype: Just one base apart from a much larger clone, this may be a read error. This sequence joins TRBV4-1 and TRBJ2-1; TRBD2 agrees at 7 bases. Per germline, CDR1 MGHRA and CDR2 YSYEKL. This CDR3 contains 15 residues. CDR3 in DNA: TGCGCCAGCAGCCCTGAGACTAGCTCCTACAATGAGCAGCTCTTC. This encodes CASSPETSSYNEQLF.

The rearrangement links TRBV5-1 to TRBJ2-3, with 8 bases identical to TRBD1. Germline V gene lookup returns CDR1 SGHRS and CDR2 YFSETQ. Trimming took 2 bases from V and 4 from J; bases not matched to a gene: 6. This CDR3 region has 15 residues. CDR3: CASSLQGVPADTQYF. In DNA, the CDR3 is TGCGCCAGCAGCTTACAGGGGGTCCCAGCAGATACGCAGTATTTT.

The chain is built from TRBV28 and TRBJ1-2, with D perhaps TRBD1 (5 bases). This CDR3 contains 15 residues. Germline V gene sequence: CDR1 MDHEN, CDR2 SYDVKM. Trimming stripped 5 bases from V and 2 bases from J, with 15 bases between. The CDR3 DNA is TGTGCCAGCAGTCAACACCCGGACAAAAACTATGGCTACACCTTC. It codes for CASSQHPDKNYGYTF.

V gene TRBV28 combines with J gene TRBJ2-3, with 8 bases aligning to TRBD1. This CDR3 has 17 residues. Losses at the gene ends were 6 bases for V and 0 bases for J; bases not matched to a gene: 11. Germline CDR1 and CDR2: MDHEN and SYDVKM. CDR3 amino acids: CASRRQGSRASTDTQYF. The CDR3 DNA is TGTGCCAGCAGAAGACAGGGGTCCCGAGCTAGCACAGATACGCAGTATTTT.

The chain has TRBV6-1 and TRBJ2-2; D is perhaps TRBD1 (6 bases). Germline assignment: CDR1 MNHNS and CDR2 SASEGT. The CDR3 totals 14 residues. With 6 bases removed from V and 2 bases from J, the gap between germline ends came to 10 bases. The CDR3 protein is CASRETGNTGELFF. DNA of the CDR3: TGTGCCAGCAGGGAGACAGGCAACACCGGGGAGCTGTTTTTT.

This clonotype was observed a handful of times. The CDR3 sequence is CASSQGGRSEQYF. Written as DNA, the CDR3 is TGTGCCAGCAGCCAAGGGGGACGGAGCGAGCAGTACTTC. The gene calls are TRBV3-1 and TRBJ2-7; either TRBD1 or TRBD2 may fit D (5 bases each). The V and J ends lost 1 base and 6 bases respectively, with 10 bases between them. The CDR3 contains 13 residues. CDR1 is LGHDT and CDR2 is YNNKEL in the germline V gene (reference sequence).

The genes are TRBV24-1 and TRBJ2-2; 10 bases are a match to TRBD1. CDR1 is KGHDR, CDR2 SFDVKD, per germline. This CDR3 has 16 residues. After removal of 3 bases from V and 5 bases from J, the junction contained 5 bases not matched to a gene. CDR3 protein: CATSDRTGGLTGELFF. The CDR3 DNA reads as TGTGCCACCAGTGATCGGACAGGGGGTTTGACCGGGGAGCTGTTTTTT.

The chain uses TRBV10-2 and TRBJ1-5, with 7 bases identical to TRBD1. The CDR3 contains 17 residues. The V gene end was trimmed by 2 bases and the J gene end by 0 bases; junction bases not matched to a gene: 7. In germline, CDR1 is WSHSY, CDR2 SAAADI. CDR3 nucleotides: TGCGCCAGCAGTGAGGGGGGGACAGTATATAGCAATCAGCCCCAGCATTTT. It encodes CASSEGGTVYSNQPQHF.

This clonotype has only a few counts. The chain is built from TRBV6-1 and TRBJ2-2; perhaps TRBD1 as D (6 bases). The germline V gene encodes CDR1 MNHNS and CDR2 SASEGT. The CDR3 length is 15 residues. V lost 8 bases and J 7 bases, leaving 20 bases between the germline ends. The CDR3 nucleotides read TGTGCCAGCTCCTCCGCAGGGGCCTTGGGCGGGGAGCTGTTTTTT. This translates into CASSSAGALGGELFF.

The chain carries TRBV5-1 and TRBJ2-3, with D possibly matching TRBD1 (6 bases). This CDR3 has 15 residues. Trimming stripped 3 bases from V and 3 bases from J, with 14 bases between. CDR1 and CDR2 (germline): SGHRS, YFSETQ. This CDR3 is CASSSGLTGTDTQYF. The CDR3, as DNA: TGCGCCAGCAGCTCGGGCCTAACAGGGACAGATACGCAGTATTTT.

V usage is TRBV10-3 and J usage is TRBJ2-2, with D possibly matching TRBD1 (5 bases). Per the germline V gene, CDR1 is ENHRY and CDR2 is SYGVKD. The V and J ends lost 4 bases and 3 bases respectively, with 9 bases between them. The length of the CDR3 is 14 residues. The CDR3 is CAISGGRDTGELFF. CDR3 coding DNA: TGTGCCATCAGTGGAGGCAGGGACACCGGGGAGCTGTTTTTT.

This clonotype came up a few times. The genes are TRBV4-1 and TRBJ1-2, with a weak D call TRBD1 (5 bases). The ends were cut back, 1 base at V and 5 bases at J, with 14 bases in the middle. The CDR3 covers 15 residues. The germline CDR1 and CDR2 sequences are MGHRA and YSYEKL. The CDR3 protein is CASSQVRTGPYGYTF. The CDR3 DNA follows: TGCGCCAGCAGCCAAGTTCGAACAGGACCTTATGGCTACACCTTC.

J is TRBJ2-7 and V is TRBV7-2, with TRBD2 matching 9 bases. The CDR3 extends over 14 amino acids. Germline CDR1 SGHTA, CDR2 FQGNSA. After removal of 5 bases from V and 4 bases from J, the junction contained 6 bases not matched to a gene. The CDR3 loop reads CASSTRGLAYEQYF. CDR3 sequence (DNA): TGTGCCAGCAGCACGCGGGGACTAGCTTACGAGCAGTACTTC.